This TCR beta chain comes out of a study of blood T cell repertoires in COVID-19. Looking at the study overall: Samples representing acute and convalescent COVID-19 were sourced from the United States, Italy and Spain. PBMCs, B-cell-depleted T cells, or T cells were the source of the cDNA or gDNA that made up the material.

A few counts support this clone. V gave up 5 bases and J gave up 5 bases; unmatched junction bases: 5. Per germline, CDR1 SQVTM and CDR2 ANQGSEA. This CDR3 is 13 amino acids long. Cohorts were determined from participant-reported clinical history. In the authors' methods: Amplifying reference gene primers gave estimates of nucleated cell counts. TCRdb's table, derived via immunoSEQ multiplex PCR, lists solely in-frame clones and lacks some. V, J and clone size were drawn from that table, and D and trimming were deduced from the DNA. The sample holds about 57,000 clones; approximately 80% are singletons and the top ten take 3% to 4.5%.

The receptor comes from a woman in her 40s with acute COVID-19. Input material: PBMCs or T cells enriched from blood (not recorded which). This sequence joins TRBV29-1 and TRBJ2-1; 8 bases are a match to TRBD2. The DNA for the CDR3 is TGCAGCGTTCTTCGGGGGGGACACAATGAGCAGTTCTTC. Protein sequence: CSVLRGGHNEQFF.